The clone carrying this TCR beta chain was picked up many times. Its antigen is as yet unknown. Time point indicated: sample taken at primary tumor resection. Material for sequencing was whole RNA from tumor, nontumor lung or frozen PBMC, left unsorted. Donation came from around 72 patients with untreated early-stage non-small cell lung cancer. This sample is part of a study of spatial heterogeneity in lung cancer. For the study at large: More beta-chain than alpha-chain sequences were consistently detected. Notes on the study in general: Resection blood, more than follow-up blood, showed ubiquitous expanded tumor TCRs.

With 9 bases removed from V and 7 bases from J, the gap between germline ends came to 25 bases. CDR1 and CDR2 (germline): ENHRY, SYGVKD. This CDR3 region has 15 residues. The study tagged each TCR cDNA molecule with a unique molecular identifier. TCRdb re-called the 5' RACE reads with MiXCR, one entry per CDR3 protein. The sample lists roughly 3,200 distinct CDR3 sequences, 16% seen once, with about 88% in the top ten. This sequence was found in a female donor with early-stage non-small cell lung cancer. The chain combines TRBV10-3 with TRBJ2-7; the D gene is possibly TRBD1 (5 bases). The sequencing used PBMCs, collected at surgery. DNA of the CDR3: TGTGCCATAACGACCCCCGGACCATTTGCAGGGGAGCAGTACTTC. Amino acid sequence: CAITTPGPFAGEQYF.